A selection of T cell receptor beta chains follows, all from one sample in a study of T cells in narcolepsy. Sequencing used immunoSEQ multiplex PCR; TCRdb keeps in-frame clones, though not all of them. The sample carries around 20,000 clones, about 91% recorded once. Sequenced sample: CD45RA- memory CD4+ T cells from PBMCs. These TCRs come from a human donor with narcolepsy. CDR3s include the opening cysteine and the closing phenylalanine or tryptophan. A D gene is named only where the DNA matches it firmly. Clone size is given for some rows only: seen once, a few or many times, or a class if the clone is expanded.

TRBV30	.	.	TRBJ1-1	TGTGCCTGGAGTGGGGAGGGCCGCATGAACACTGAAGCTTTCTTT	CAWSGEGRMNTEAFF
TRBV7-2	.	.	TRBJ1-1	TGTGCCAGCAGCCAAACACGGGACACTGAAGCTTTCTTT	CASSQTRDTEAFF
TRBV14	.	.	TRBJ2-7	TGTGCCAGCAGCGGGGACGGCTACGAGCAGTACTTC	CASSGDGYEQYF
TRBV7-2	.	.	TRBJ2-3	TGTGCCAGCAGCTCCCGAGGAACGCAGTATTTT	CASSSRGTQYF
TRBV5-1	.	.	TRBJ1-2	TGCGCCAGCAGCTATCTTCTTCGGACAGCTACCCCCAAGGACTATGGCTACACCTTC	CASSYLLRTATPKDYGYTF
TRBV13	.	.	TRBJ2-3	TGTGCCAGCAGCTTAGTGAAGGAGCACACAGATACGCAGTATTTT	CASSLVKEHTDTQYF
TRBV11-2	few	.	TRBJ2-3	TGTGCCAGCAGCTCCTCGACCCGCGGGACAGATACGCAGTATTTT	CASSSSTRGTDTQYF
TRBV18	.	.	TRBJ2-7	TGTGCCAGCTCACCAATAGATTCCGGGCAGTACTTC	CASSPIDSGQYF
TRBV30	.	.	TRBJ1-3	TGTGCCTGGACCCAAGGGGGGCCTGGAAACACCATATATTTT	CAWTQGGPGNTIYF
TRBV27	.	TRBD1	TRBJ2-2	TGTGCCAGCAGTCCGCACAGGGGGGCCAACACCGGGGAGCTGTTTTTT	CASSPHRGANTGELFF
TRBV19	.	.	TRBJ1-1	TGTGCCAGTAGTTCCCAGGGGAACACTGAAGCTTTCTTT	CASSSQGNTEAFF
TRBV2	.	TRBD1	TRBJ2-5	TGTGCCAGCAGGAGACAGGGGGCAGAGACCCAGTACTTC	CASRRQGAETQYF
TRBV9	.	TRBD2	TRBJ2-1	TGTGCCAGCAGCGATAGCGGGAGCTCCTACAATGAGCAGTTCTTC	CASSDSGSSYNEQFF
TRBV6-1	.	.	TRBJ2-3	TGTGCCAGCAGTCCTGGGACACCGGTCACAGATACGCAGTATTTT	CASSPGTPVTDTQYF